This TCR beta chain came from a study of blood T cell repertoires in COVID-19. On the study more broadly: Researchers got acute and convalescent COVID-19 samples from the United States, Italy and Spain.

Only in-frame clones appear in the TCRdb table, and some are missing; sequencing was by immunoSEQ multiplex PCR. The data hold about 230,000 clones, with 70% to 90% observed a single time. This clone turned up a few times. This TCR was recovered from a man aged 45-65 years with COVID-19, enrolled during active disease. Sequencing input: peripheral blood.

This chain's CDR3 is CASSFRTGDPFRYTEAFF. Written as DNA, the CDR3 is TGTGCCAGCAGTTTCCGTACAGGGGACCCTTTCCGGTACACTGAAGCTTTCTTT. This sequence joins TRBV27 and TRBJ1-1; 7 bases fit TRBD1. The CDR3 runs 18 residues. Trimming at V came to 3 bases and at J to 3 bases, leaving 16 bases not matched to a gene. The germline gives CDR1 MNHEY, CDR2 SMNVEV (reference sequence).